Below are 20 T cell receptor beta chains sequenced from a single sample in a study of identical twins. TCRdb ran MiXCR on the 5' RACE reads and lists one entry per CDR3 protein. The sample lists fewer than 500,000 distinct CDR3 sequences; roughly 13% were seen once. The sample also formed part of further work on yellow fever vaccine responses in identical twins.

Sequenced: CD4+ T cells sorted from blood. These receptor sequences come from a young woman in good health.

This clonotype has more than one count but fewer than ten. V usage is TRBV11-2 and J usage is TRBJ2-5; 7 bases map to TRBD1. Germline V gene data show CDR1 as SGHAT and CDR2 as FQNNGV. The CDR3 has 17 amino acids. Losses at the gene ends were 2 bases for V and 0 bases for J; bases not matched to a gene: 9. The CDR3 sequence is CASSLFTGTDYQETQYF. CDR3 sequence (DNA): TGTGCCAGCAGCTTATTCACCGGGACAGACTACCAAGAGACCCAGTACTTC.

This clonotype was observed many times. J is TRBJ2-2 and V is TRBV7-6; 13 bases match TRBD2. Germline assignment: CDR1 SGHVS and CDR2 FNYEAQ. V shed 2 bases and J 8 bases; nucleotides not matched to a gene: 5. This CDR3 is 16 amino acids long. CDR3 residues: CASSLTSGRASGELFF. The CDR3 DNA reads TGTGCCAGCAGCTTAACTAGCGGGAGGGCCTCAGGGGAGCTGTTTTTT.

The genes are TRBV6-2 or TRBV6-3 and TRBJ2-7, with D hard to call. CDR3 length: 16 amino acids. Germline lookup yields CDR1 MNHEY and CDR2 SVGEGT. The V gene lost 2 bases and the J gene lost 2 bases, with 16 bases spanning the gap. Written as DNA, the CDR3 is TGTGCCAGCAGTTACAAGAGGAGCCGGCCTACCTACGAGCAGTACTTC. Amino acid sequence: CASSYKRSRPTYEQYF.

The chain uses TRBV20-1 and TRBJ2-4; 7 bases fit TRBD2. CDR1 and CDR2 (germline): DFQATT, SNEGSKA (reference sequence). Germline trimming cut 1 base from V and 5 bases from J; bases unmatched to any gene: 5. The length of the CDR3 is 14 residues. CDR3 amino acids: CSARAGTNQNIQYF. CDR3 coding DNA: TGCAGTGCTAGAGCCGGGACTAACCAAAACATTCAGTACTTC.

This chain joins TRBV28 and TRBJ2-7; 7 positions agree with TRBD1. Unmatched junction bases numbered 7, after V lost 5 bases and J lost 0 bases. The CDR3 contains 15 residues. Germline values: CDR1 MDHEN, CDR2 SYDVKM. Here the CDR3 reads CASSAQTGSSYEQYF. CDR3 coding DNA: TGTGCCAGCAGTGCCCAGACAGGGAGCTCCTACGAGCAGTACTTC.

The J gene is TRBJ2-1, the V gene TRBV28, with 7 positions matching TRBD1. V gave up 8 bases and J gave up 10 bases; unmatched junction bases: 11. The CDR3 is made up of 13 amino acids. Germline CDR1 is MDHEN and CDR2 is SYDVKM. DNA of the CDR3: TGTGCCAGCGTGGACCGGGACAGATCGGAGCAGTTCTTC. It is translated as CASVDRDRSEQFF.

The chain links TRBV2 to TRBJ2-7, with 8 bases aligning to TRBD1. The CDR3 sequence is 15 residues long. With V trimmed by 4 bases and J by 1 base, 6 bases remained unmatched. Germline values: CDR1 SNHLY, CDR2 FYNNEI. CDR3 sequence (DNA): TGTGCCAGCAGTGTATCAGACAGGGGTTCCTACGAGCAGTACTTC. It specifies CASSVSDRGSYEQYF.

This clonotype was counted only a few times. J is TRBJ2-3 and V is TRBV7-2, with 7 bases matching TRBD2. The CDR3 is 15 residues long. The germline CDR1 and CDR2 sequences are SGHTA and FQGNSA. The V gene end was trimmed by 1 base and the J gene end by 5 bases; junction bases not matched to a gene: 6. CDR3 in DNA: TGTGCCAGCAGCTTAGGGGGGAGGGCCGTAGATACGCAGTATTTT. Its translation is CASSLGGRAVDTQYF.

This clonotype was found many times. The CDR3 loop is CASSLLPDTQYF. Written as DNA, the CDR3 is TGTGCCAGCAGCTTACTCCCAGATACGCAGTATTTT. J is TRBJ2-3 and V is TRBV7-4, with D uncertain. Trimming shortened V by 2 bases and J by 4 bases, and 4 bases separated the two germline ends. The CDR3 contains 12 residues. Germline CDR1 and CDR2: SGHVT and SQSDAQ.

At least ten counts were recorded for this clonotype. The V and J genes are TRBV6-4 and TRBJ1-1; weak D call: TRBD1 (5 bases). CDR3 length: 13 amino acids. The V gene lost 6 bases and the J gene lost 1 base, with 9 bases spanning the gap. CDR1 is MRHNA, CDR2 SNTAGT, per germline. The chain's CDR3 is CASSFDRNTEAFF. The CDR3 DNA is TGTGCCAGCAGCTTCGACAGGAACACTGAAGCTTTCTTT.

Here the CDR3 reads CSAERGDSSTDTQYF. The CDR3, as DNA: TGCAGTGCTGAACGGGGAGATTCTAGCACAGATACGCAGTATTTT. The rearrangement uses TRBV20-1 and TRBJ2-3; D is possibly TRBD2 (5 bases). CDR3 length: 15 amino acids. CDR1 and CDR2 from the germline V gene are DFQATT and SNEGSKA (reference sequence). Trimming took 5 bases from V and 0 from J, leaving 15 bases between them.

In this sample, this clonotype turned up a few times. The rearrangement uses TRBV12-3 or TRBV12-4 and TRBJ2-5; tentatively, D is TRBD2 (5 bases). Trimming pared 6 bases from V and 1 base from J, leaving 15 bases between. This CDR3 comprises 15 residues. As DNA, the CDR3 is TGTGCCAGCAGCCCAAGGCGGGCCACCCAAGAGACCCAGTACTTC. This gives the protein CASSPRRATQETQYF.

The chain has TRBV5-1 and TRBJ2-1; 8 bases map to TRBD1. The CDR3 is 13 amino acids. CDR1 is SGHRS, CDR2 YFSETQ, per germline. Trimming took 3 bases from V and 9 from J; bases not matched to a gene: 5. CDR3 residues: CASSSDRAGEQFF. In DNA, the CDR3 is TGCGCCAGCAGCTCGGACAGGGCAGGTGAGCAGTTCTTC.

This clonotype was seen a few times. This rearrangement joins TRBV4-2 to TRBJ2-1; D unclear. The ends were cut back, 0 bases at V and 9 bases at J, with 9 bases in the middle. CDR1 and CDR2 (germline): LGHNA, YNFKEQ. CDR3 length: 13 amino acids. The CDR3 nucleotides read TGTGCCAGCAGCCAAGATGTGTGGTCTGAGCAGTTCTTC. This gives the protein CASSQDVWSEQFF.

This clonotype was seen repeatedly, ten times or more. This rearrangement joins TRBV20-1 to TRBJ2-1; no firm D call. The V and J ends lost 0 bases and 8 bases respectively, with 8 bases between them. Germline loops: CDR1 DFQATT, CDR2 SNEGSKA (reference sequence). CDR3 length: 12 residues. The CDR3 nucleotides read TGCAGTGCTAGAGATAATACTTATGAGCAGTTCTTC. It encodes CSARDNTYEQFF.

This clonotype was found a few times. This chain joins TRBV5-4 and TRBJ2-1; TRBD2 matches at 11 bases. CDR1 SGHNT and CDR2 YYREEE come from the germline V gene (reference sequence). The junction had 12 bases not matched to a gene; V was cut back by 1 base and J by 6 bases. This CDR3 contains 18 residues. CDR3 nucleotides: TGTGCCAGCAGCTTGTCAGGGTTGCGGACTAGCGGGCTCAATGAGCAGTTCTTC. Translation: CASSLSGLRTSGLNEQFF.

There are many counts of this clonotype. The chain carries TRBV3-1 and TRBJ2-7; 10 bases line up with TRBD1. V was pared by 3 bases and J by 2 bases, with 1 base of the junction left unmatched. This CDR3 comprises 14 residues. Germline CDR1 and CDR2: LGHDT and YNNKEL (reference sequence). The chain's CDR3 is CASSQGQGPYEQYF. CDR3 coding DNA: TGTGCCAGCAGCCAGGGACAGGGGCCCTACGAGCAGTACTTC.

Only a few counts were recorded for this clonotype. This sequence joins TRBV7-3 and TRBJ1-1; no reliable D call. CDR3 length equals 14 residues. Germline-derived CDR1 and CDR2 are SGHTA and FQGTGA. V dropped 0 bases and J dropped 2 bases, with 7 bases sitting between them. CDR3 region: CASSLTGPNTEAFF. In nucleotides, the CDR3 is TGTGCCAGCAGCTTAACAGGACCCAACACTGAAGCTTTCTTT.

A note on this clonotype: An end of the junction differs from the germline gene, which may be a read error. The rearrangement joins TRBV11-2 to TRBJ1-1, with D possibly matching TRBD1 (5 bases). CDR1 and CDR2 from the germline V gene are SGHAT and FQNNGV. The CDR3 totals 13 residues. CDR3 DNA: TGTGCCAGCAGCTTTACAGGCTCCCCTGAGGCTTTCTTT. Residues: CASSFTGSPEAFF.

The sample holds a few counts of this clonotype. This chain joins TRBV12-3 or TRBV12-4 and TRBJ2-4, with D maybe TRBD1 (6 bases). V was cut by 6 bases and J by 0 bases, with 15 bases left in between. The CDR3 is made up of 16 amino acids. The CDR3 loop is CASSMTGSLAKNIQYF. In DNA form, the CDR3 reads TGTGCCAGCAGCATGACAGGATCCCTAGCCAAAAACATTCAGTACTTC.